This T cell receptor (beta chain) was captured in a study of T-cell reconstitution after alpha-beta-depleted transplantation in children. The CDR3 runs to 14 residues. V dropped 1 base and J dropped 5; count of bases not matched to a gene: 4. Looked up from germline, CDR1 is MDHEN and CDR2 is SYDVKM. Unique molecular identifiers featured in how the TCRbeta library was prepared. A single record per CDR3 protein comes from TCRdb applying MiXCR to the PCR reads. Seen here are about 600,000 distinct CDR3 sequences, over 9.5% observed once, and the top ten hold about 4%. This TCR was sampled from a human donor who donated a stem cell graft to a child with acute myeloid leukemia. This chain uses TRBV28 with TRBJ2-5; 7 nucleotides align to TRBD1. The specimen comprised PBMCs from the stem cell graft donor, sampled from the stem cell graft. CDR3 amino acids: CASSLYRGKETQYF. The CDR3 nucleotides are TGTGCCAGCAGTTTATACAGGGGAAAGGAGACCCAGTACTTC.